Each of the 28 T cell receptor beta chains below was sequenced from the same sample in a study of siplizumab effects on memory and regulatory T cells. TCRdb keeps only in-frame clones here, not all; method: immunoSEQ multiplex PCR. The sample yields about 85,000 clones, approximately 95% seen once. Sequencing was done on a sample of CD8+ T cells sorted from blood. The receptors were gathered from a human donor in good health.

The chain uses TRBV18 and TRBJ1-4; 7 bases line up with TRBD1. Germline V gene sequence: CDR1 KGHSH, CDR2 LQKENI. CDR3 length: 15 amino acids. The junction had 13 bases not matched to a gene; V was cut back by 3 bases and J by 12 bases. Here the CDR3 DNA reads TGTGCCAGCTCACCCAGTCCAGGACAGGAGATTGAACTGTTTTTT. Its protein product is CASSPSPGQEIELFF.

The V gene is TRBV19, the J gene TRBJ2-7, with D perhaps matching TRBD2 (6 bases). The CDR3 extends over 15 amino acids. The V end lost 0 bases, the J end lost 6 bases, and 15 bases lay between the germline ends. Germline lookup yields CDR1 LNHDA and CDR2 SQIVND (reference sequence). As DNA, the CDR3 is TGTGCCAGTAGTATAGAGGAGGTCCCCGGGGGCGAGCAGTACTTC. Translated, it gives CASSIEEVPGGEQYF.

The CDR3 spells CASSLLTRTSATDTQYF. The CDR3 DNA reads TGCGCCAGCAGCTTGCTTACCAGGACTAGCGCCACAGATACGCAGTATTTT. The chain combines TRBV5-1 with TRBJ2-3, with 9 bases identical to TRBD2. This CDR3 contains 17 residues. Germline trimming cut 1 base from V and 2 bases from J; bases unmatched to any gene: 8. In germline, CDR1 is SGHRS, CDR2 YFSETQ.

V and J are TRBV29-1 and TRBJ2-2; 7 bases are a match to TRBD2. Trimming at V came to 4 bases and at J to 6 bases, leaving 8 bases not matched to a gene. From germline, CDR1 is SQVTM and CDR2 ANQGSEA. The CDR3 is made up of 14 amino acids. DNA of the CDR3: TGCAGCGTTGTGGAGGGAGGGCCTTCCGGGGAGCTGTTTTTT. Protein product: CSVVEGGPSGELFF.

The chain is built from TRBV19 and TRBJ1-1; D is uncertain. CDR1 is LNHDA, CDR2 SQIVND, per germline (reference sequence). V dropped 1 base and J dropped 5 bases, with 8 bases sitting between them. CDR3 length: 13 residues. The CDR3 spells CASSIGDETEAFF. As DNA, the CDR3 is TGTGCCAGTAGTATAGGCGACGAGACTGAAGCTTTCTTT.

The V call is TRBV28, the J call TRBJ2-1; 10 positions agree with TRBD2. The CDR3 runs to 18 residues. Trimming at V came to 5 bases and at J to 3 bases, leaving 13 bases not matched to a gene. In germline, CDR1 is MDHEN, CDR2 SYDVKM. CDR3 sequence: CASSQATRTSGLYNEQFF. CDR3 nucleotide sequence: TGTGCCAGCAGTCAAGCAACCAGGACTAGCGGCCTCTACAATGAGCAGTTCTTC.

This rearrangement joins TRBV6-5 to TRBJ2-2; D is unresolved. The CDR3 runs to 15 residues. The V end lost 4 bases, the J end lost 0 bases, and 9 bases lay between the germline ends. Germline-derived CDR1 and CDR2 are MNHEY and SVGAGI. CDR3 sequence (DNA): TGTGCCAGCAGTTTCGCGGAGACGAACACCGGGGAGCTGTTTTTT. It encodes CASSFAETNTGELFF.

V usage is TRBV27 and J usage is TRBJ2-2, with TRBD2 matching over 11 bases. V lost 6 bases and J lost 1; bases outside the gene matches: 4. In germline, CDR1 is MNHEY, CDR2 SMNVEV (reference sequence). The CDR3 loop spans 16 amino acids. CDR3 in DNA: TGTGCCAGCAGCCTAGCGGGAGGCCAGAACACCGGGGAGCTGTTTTTT. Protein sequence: CASSLAGGQNTGELFF.

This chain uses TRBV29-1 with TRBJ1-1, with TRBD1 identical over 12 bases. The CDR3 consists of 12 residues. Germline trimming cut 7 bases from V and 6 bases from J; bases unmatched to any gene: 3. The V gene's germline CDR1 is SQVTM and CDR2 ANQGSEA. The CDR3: CSAGQGAPEAFF. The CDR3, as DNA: TGCAGCGCGGGACAGGGGGCGCCTGAAGCTTTCTTT.

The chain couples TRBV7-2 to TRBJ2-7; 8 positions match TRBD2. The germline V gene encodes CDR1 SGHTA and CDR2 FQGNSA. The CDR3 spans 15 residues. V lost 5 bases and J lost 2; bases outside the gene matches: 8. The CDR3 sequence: CASSPAGRGAYEQYF. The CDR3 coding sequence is TGTGCCAGCAGCCCCGCAGGGCGGGGGGCCTACGAGCAGTACTTC.

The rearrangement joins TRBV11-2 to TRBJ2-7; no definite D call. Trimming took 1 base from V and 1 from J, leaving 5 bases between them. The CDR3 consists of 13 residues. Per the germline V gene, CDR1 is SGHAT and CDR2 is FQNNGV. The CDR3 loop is CASSLGRSYEQYF. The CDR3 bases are TGTGCCAGCAGCTTAGGGCGGTCCTACGAGCAGTACTTC.

CDR3 coding DNA: TGCGCCAGCAGCCAGCATACTAGCGGGAGTACAGATACGCAGTATTTT. Translation gives CASSQHTSGSTDTQYF. This chain links TRBV4-1 with TRBJ2-3; 11 nucleotides line up with TRBD2. V gave up 3 bases and J gave up 3 bases; unmatched junction bases: 5. CDR1 and CDR2 (germline): MGHRA, YSYEKL. The CDR3 contains 16 residues.

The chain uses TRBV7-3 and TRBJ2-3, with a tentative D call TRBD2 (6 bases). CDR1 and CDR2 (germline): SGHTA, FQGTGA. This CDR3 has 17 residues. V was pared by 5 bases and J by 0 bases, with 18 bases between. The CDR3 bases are TGTGCCAGCAGCCCCGCGGGGTCCTTATTTAGCACAGATACGCAGTATTTT. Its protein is CASSPAGSLFSTDTQYF.

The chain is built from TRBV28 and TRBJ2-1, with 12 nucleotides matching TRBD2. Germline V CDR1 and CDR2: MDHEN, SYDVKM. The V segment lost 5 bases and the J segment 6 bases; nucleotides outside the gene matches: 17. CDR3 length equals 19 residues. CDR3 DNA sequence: TGTGCCAGCAGTCCCCGACTAGCGGGAGTATTAATTACAGGCAATGAGCAGTTCTTC. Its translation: CASSPRLAGVLITGNEQFF.

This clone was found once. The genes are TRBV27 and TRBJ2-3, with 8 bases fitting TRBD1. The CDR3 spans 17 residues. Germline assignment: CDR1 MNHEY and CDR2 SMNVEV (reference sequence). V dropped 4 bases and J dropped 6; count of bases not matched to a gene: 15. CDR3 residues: CASSSPLGQGAGDTQYF. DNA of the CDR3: TGTGCCAGCAGTTCCCCCTTAGGTCAGGGGGCTGGGGATACGCAGTATTTT.

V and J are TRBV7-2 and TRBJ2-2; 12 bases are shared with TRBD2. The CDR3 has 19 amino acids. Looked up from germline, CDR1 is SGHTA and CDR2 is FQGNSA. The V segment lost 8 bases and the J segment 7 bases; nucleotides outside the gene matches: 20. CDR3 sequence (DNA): TGTGCCAGCGACCGTCGGGCTAGCGGGAGGGCTATGTATGGCGGGGAGCTGTTTTTT. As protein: CASDRRASGRAMYGGELFF.

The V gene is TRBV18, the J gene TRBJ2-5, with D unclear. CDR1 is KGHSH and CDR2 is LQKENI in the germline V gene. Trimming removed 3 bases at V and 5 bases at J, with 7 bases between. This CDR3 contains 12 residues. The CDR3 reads CASSPARETQYF. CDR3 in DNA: TGTGCCAGCTCACCCGCCCGGGAGACCCAGTACTTC.

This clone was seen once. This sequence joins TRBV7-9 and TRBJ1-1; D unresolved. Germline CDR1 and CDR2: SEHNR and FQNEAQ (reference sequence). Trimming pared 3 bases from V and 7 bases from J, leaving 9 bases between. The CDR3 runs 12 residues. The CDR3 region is CASSLPGSEAFF. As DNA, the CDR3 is TGTGCCAGCAGCTTGCCGGGGAGTGAAGCTTTCTTT.

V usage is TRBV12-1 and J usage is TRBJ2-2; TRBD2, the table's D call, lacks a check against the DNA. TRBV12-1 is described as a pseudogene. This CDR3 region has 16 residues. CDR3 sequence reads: CASSQFGLGGTGELFF. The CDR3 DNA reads TGTGCCAGCAGCCAATTCGGACTAGGGGGCACCGGGGAGCTGTTTTTT.

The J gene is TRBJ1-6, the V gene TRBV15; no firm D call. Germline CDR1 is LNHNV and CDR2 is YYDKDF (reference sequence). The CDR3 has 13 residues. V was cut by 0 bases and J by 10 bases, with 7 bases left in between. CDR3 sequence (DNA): TGTGCCACCAGCAGAGATAGTGGCTCACCCCTCCACTTT. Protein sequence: CATSRDSGSPLHF. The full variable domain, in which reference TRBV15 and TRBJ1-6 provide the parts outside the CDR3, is DAMVIQNPRYQVTQFGKPVTLSCSQTLNHNVMYWYQQKSSQAPKLLFHYYDKDFNNEADTPDNFQSRRPNTSFCFLDIRSPGLGDTAMYLCATSRDSGSPLHFGNGTRLTVT.

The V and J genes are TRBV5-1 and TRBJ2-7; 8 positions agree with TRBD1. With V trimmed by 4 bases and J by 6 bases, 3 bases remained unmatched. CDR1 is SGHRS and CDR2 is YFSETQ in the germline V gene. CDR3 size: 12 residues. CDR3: CASSADRVEQYF. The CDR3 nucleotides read TGCGCCAGCAGCGCGGACAGGGTCGAGCAGTACTTC.

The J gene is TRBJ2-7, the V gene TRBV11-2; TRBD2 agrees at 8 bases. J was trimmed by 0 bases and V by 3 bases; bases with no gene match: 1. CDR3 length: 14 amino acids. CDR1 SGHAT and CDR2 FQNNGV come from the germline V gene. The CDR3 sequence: CASSFAGGSYEQYF. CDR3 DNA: TGTGCCAGCAGCTTCGCGGGGGGCTCCTACGAGCAGTACTTC.

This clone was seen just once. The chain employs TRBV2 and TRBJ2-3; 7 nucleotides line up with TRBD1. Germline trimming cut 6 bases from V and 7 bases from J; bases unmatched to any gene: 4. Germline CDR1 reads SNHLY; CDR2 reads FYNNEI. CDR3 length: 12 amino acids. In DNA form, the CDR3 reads TGTGCCAGCAGGATGACAGGGAATACGCAGTATTTT. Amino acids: CASRMTGNTQYF.

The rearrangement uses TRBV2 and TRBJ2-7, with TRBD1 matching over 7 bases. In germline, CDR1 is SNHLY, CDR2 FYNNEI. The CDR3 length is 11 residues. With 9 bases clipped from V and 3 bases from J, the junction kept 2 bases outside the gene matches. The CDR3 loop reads CASRQGYEQYF. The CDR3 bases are TGTGCCAGTAGACAGGGCTACGAGCAGTACTTC.

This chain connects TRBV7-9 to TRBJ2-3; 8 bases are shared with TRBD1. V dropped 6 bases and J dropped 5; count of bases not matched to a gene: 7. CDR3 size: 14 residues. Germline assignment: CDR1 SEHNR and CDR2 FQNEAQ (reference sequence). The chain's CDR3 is CASSPGQGEDTQYF. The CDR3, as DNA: TGTGCCAGCAGTCCTGGACAGGGAGAAGATACGCAGTATTTT.

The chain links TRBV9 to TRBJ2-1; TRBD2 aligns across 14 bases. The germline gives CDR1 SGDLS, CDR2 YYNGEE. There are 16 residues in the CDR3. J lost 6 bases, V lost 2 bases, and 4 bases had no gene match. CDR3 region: CASSVGTSGSVNEQFF. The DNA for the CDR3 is TGTGCCAGCAGCGTGGGGACTAGCGGGAGTGTCAATGAGCAGTTCTTC.

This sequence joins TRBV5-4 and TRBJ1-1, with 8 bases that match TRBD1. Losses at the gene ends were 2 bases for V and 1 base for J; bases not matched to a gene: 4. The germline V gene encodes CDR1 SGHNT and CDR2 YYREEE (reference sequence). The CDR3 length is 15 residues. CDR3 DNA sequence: TGTGCCAGCAGCTTTACGACAGGGGCGAACACTGAAGCTTTCTTT. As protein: CASSFTTGANTEAFF.

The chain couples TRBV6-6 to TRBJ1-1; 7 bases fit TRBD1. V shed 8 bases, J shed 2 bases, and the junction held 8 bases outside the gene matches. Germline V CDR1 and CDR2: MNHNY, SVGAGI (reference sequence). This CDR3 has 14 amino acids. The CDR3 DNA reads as TGTGCCAGCCCTACCGGGACAGAAAACACTGAAGCTTTCTTT. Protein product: CASPTGTENTEAFF.